In its sample, the clone carrying this T cell receptor beta chain was seen many times. No antigen is known for it. TCRdb itself ran the 5' RACE reads through MiXCR, one entry per CDR3 protein. Of approximately 15,000 distinct CDR3 sequences in the sample, roughly 6.2% were seen once. The data originate from a study of spatial heterogeneity in lung cancer. Findings and limits, study-wide: Intratumoral expanded alpha and beta TCR counts were found to track tumor mutation counts.

Time point here: sample taken at primary tumor resection. Donation came from around 77 patients with untreated early-stage non-small cell lung cancer. This CDR3 comprises 14 residues. Per germline, CDR1 SGHTA and CDR2 FQGNSA. V was cut by 0 bases and J by 5 bases, with 11 bases left in between. The receptor was derived from a male donor with early-stage non-small cell lung cancer. Specimen: lung tumor tissue, collected at surgery. The gene calls are TRBV7-2 and TRBJ2-7; D possibly corresponds to TRBD1 (6 bases). The CDR3 protein is CASSLALQGNEQYF. The CDR3, as DNA: TGTGCCAGCAGCTTAGCCCTCCAGGGGAACGAGCAGTACTTC. Combining the CDR3 with reference TRBV7-2 and TRBJ2-7 gives the whole variable domain GAGVSQSPSNKVTEKGKDVELRCDPISGHTALYWYRQSLGQGLEFLIYFQGNSAPDKSGLPSDRFSAERTGGSVSTLTIQRTQQEDSAVYLCASSLALQGNEQYFGPGTRLTVT.